These 27 T cell receptor beta chains came from one sample sequenced in a study of blood T cell repertoires in COVID-19. Method: immunoSEQ multiplex PCR; TCRdb's copy keeps in-frame clones and lacks some. The sample lists about 380,000 clones, 88% occurring once. The sequencing input was PBMCs or T cells enriched from blood (not recorded which). The receptors were gathered from a young woman who had recovered from COVID-19.

The chain couples TRBV11-1 to TRBJ2-7; 8 positions match TRBD2. Germline values: CDR1 SGHAT, CDR2 FQDESV (reference sequence). Trimming took 5 bases from V and 4 from J; bases not matched to a gene: 10. The CDR3 extends over 15 amino acids. The CDR3 sequence: CASSLPGRGVYEQYF. The CDR3 DNA follows: TGTGCCAGCAGCCTGCCAGGGCGGGGGGTATACGAGCAGTACTTC.

The rearrangement uses TRBV5-1 and TRBJ2-3, with D uncertain. The CDR3 length is 13 residues. Germline values: CDR1 SGHRS, CDR2 YFSETQ. Trimming shortened V by 6 bases and J by 0 bases, and 8 bases separated the two germline ends. Here the CDR3 DNA reads TGCGCCAGCATGCGGAGTAGCACAGATACGCAGTATTTT. This gives the protein CASMRSSTDTQYF.

The chain employs TRBV25-1 and TRBJ1-1; D remains unclear. V lost 5 bases, J lost 8 bases, and 18 bases lay in between. The CDR3 is 14 residues long. Germline-derived CDR1 and CDR2 are MGHDK and SYGVNS. The CDR3 loop reads CASSRIGAVGEAFF. CDR3 DNA sequence: TGTGCCAGCAGTCGGATCGGCGCGGTCGGGGAAGCTTTCTTT.

The gene calls are TRBV7-9 and TRBJ2-7; a weak D match, TRBD2 (6 bases). This CDR3 comprises 13 residues. Trimming shortened V by 4 bases and J by 4 bases, and 11 bases separated the two germline ends. Germline assignment: CDR1 SEHNR and CDR2 FQNEAQ (reference sequence). CDR3 loop: CASSWGVDYEQYF. Here the CDR3 DNA reads TGTGCCAGCAGCTGGGGGGTGGATTACGAGCAGTACTTC.

The chain links TRBV19 to TRBJ1-6, with 8 nucleotides matching TRBD1. CDR3 length: 17 amino acids. Germline V gene sequence: CDR1 LNHDA, CDR2 SQIVND (reference sequence). The trim removed 1 base at V and 7 bases at J, leaving 9 bases unmatched. Written as DNA, the CDR3 is TGTGCCAGTAGTATAGTTGGGATTGACAGGGGCAATTCACCCCTCCACTTT. It encodes CASSIVGIDRGNSPLHF.

The genes are TRBV5-1 and TRBJ1-2; D possibly corresponds to TRBD1 (6 bases). The V gene lost 4 bases and the J gene lost 6 bases, with 16 bases spanning the gap. The CDR3 spans 14 residues. Germline V lookup: CDR1 SGHRS, CDR2 YFSETQ. CDR3 DNA: TGCGCCAGCAGCCTATTGGACAGAAAACATGGCTACACCTTC. The encoded protein is CASSLLDRKHGYTF.

This clone was counted only a few times. V and J are TRBV6-4 and TRBJ2-1, with 8 bases fitting TRBD2. The J segment lost 6 bases and the V segment lost 5 bases, leaving 3 bases of the junction unmatched. The CDR3 runs to 13 residues. In germline, CDR1 is MRHNA, CDR2 SNTAGT. The CDR3 DNA reads as TGTGCCAGCAGTATCGGGACTAGCAATGAGCAGTTCTTC. This sequence encodes CASSIGTSNEQFF.

The rearrangement links TRBV7-3 to TRBJ1-5, with D hard to call. Trimming left V 3 bases short and J 5 bases short, with 8 bases between. CDR1 is SGHTA and CDR2 is FQGTGA in the germline V gene. The CDR3 spans 13 residues. CDR3 sequence: CASSFSMDQPQHF. CDR3 sequence (DNA): TGTGCCAGCAGCTTCAGTATGGATCAGCCCCAGCATTTT.

The V and J genes are TRBV30 and TRBJ2-3; 8 bases align to TRBD2. The germline V gene has CDR1 GTSNPN and CDR2 SVGIG (reference sequence). V shed 0 bases, J shed 4 bases, and the junction held 6 bases outside the gene matches. The CDR3 contains 15 residues. This CDR3 reads CAWSVLGGGSDTQYF. In DNA form, the CDR3 reads TGTGCCTGGAGTGTACTCGGGGGGGGGTCAGATACGCAGTATTTT.

V is TRBV19 and J is TRBJ2-1; D call uncertain. The germline CDR1 and CDR2 sequences are LNHDA and SQIVND (reference sequence). V shed 10 bases and J shed 7 bases, with 11 bases lying between them. The CDR3 covers 11 residues. The CDR3 protein is CATQVVNEQFF. The CDR3 bases are TGTGCCACCCAGGTAGTAAATGAGCAGTTCTTC.

The chain employs TRBV5-5 and TRBJ1-3, with D possibly being TRBD1 (5 bases). Germline V gene sequence: CDR1 SGHKS, CDR2 YYEKEE (reference sequence). The CDR3 sequence is 15 residues long. The V gene lost 0 bases and the J gene lost 4 bases, with 11 bases spanning the gap. The CDR3 protein is CASSLGTQGGNTIYF. The CDR3 DNA sequence: TGTGCCAGCAGCTTGGGGACACAAGGAGGAAACACCATATATTTT.

The rearrangement uses TRBV29-1 and TRBJ1-2; 8 bases line up with TRBD1. Germline trimming cut 5 bases from V and 8 bases from J; bases unmatched to any gene: 7. The CDR3 loop spans 12 amino acids. Germline CDR1 reads SQVTM; CDR2 reads ANQGSEA. The CDR3 region has the DNA TGCAGCGTTTGGGGACAGGCTAGAGGCTACACCTTC. It encodes CSVWGQARGYTF.

This clone showed up just once. This chain uses TRBV5-4 with TRBJ1-2; TRBD1 is a possible D gene (6 bases). This CDR3 is built from 17 residues. Per germline, CDR1 SGHNT and CDR2 YYREEE (reference sequence). V lost 1 base, J lost 0 bases, and 16 bases lay in between. The CDR3 sequence: CASSLRGRGDSNYGYTF. Here the CDR3 DNA reads TGTGCCAGCAGCTTGCGTGGCAGGGGCGACTCTAACTATGGCTACACCTTC.

The chain employs TRBV7-2 and TRBJ1-2, with 7 bases identical to TRBD1. V lost 4 bases, J lost 0 bases, and 5 bases stayed unmatched. This CDR3 spans 15 amino acids. From germline, CDR1 is SGHTA and CDR2 FQGNSA. The DNA for the CDR3 is TGTGCCAGCAGCTACTACAGGGGTACTAACTATGGCTACACCTTC. It codes for CASSYYRGTNYGYTF.

The chain couples TRBV5-1 to TRBJ2-5; 8 bases match TRBD1. The J segment lost 2 bases and the V segment lost 4 bases, leaving 4 bases of the junction unmatched. The germline V gene has CDR1 SGHRS and CDR2 YFSETQ. CDR3 size: 14 residues. DNA of the CDR3: TGCGCCAGCAGCGGGGACAGGCCTCAAGAGACCCAGTACTTC. Translating gives CASSGDRPQETQYF.

The rearrangement links TRBV12-3 or TRBV12-4 to TRBJ2-6; D gene ambiguous. V was cut by 7 bases and J by 4 bases, with 8 bases left in between. The CDR3 has 13 residues. The CDR3 sequence is CASTLFGANVLTF. CDR3 sequence (DNA): TGTGCCAGCACTCTCTTCGGGGCCAACGTCCTGACTTTC.

The V gene is TRBV29-1, the J gene TRBJ1-1; TRBD1 might be the D (6 bases). Germline values: CDR1 SQVTM, CDR2 ANQGSEA. V was cut by 1 base and J by 6 bases, with 9 bases left in between. This CDR3 contains 12 residues. CDR3 nucleotides: TGCAGCGTTGAAGCGCAGGGGTCTGAAGCTTTCTTT. Translation gives CSVEAQGSEAFF.

The J gene is TRBJ1-4, the V gene TRBV9; tentatively, D is TRBD1 (6 bases). CDR1 SGDLS and CDR2 YYNGEE come from the germline V gene. The ends were cut back, 3 bases at V and 5 bases at J, with 17 bases in the middle. The CDR3 covers 16 residues. The CDR3 coding sequence is TGTGCCAGCAGCGCCGTCCCGGGACACCTAAATGAAAAACTGTTTTTT. It yields the protein CASSAVPGHLNEKLFF. Drawing the rest from reference TRBV9 and TRBJ1-4, the complete variable domain is DSGVTQTPKHLITATGQRVTLRCSPRSGDLSVYWYQQSLDQGLQFLIQYYNGEERAKGNILERFSAQQFPDLHSELNLSSLELGDSALYFCASSAVPGHLNEKLFFGSGTQLSVL.

This chain joins TRBV11-2 and TRBJ1-6; TRBD1 matches at 9 bases. With V trimmed by 3 bases and J by 10 bases, 10 bases remained unmatched. Looked up from germline, CDR1 is SGHAT and CDR2 is FQNNGV. The CDR3 runs 16 residues. CDR3 DNA: TGTGCCAGCAGCTTCTCTCCGGACAGGGGTTACTCACCCCTCCACTTT. Translated: CASSFSPDRGYSPLHF.

The chain has TRBV24-1 and TRBJ2-7; TRBD1 matches at 8 bases. Per the germline V gene, CDR1 is KGHDR and CDR2 is SFDVKD. The CDR3 runs to 16 residues. V shed 5 bases, J shed 5 bases, and the junction held 13 bases outside the gene matches. The CDR3, as DNA: TGTGCCACCAGTGCGTGCGCAGGGGGCTTTCTCGACGAGCAGTACTTC. The encoded protein is CATSACAGGFLDEQYF.

The V call is TRBV9, the J call TRBJ2-7; D unresolved. The CDR3 is 11 residues long. CDR1 is SGDLS and CDR2 is YYNGEE in the germline V gene. V lost 9 bases, J lost 2 bases, and 9 bases lay in between. CDR3 in amino acids: CATPSTYEQYF. CDR3 DNA: TGTGCCACCCCATCCACCTACGAGCAGTACTTC.

The chain employs TRBV5-6 and TRBJ2-7, with 7 bases fitting TRBD2. Germline loops: CDR1 SGHDT, CDR2 YYEEEE. This CDR3 has 13 amino acids. V lost 4 bases to trimming and J lost 6 bases; unmatched junction nucleotides: 7. The CDR3 here is CASSQHGGGEQYF. The CDR3 DNA reads TGTGCCAGCAGCCAACACGGCGGGGGCGAGCAGTACTTC. Using reference TRBV5-6 and TRBJ2-7 for the parts outside the CDR3, the full variable domain is DAGVTQSPTHLIKTRGQQVTLRCSPKSGHDTVSWYQQALGQGPQFIFQYYEEEERQRGNFPDRFSGHQFPNYSSELNVNALLLGDSALYLCASSQHGGGEQYFGPGTRLTVT.

This chain joins TRBV19 and TRBJ1-4, with D possibly matching TRBD1 (6 bases). CDR1 and CDR2 (germline): LNHDA, SQIVND (reference sequence). CDR3 length equals 14 residues. Between the trimmed V and J ends, which lost 6 bases and 5 bases, there was a span of 13 bases. The CDR3 here is CASSRTVTNEKLFF. The CDR3, as DNA: TGTGCCAGTAGCAGGACAGTGACGAATGAAAAACTGTTTTTT.

This chain connects TRBV2 to TRBJ1-4; TRBD1 might be the D (5 bases). Trimming removed 4 bases from V and 0 bases from J, with 12 bases in between. Germline V gives CDR1 SNHLY, CDR2 FYNNEI. The CDR3 is 16 residues long. CDR3 residues: CASSGPGRATNEKLFF. The CDR3 DNA is TGTGCCAGCAGTGGTCCGGGCAGGGCAACTAATGAAAAACTGTTTTTT.

The rearrangement links TRBV5-6 to TRBJ1-2; the D gene is possibly TRBD1 (6 bases). V lost 4 bases and J 9 bases, leaving 10 bases between the germline ends. Germline V gene data show CDR1 as SGHDT and CDR2 as YYEEEE. CDR3 length equals 11 residues. The CDR3, as DNA: TGTGCCAGCAGCCGTCAGGGGAGCTACACCTTC. Translation: CASSRQGSYTF.

The gene calls are TRBV7-2 and TRBJ2-3; 11 positions match TRBD2. The CDR3 is made up of 17 amino acids. After removal of 3 bases from V and 4 bases from J, the junction contained 9 bases not matched to a gene. CDR1 SGHTA and CDR2 FQGNSA come from the germline V gene. CDR3 in DNA: TGTGCCAGCAGCTTCCTCCCTAGCGGGGGGAGGTCAGATACGCAGTATTTT. Amino acids: CASSFLPSGGRSDTQYF.

This rearrangement joins TRBV18 to TRBJ2-5, with TRBD2 matching 12 bases. CDR1 and CDR2 from the germline V gene are KGHSH and LQKENI. V lost 2 bases and J lost 3; bases outside the gene matches: 4. The CDR3 covers 16 residues. The CDR3 region has the DNA TGTGCCAGCTCACCATGGGCTAGCGGGGGGGAAGAGACCCAGTACTTC. This translates into CASSPWASGGEETQYF. Drawing the rest from reference TRBV18 and TRBJ2-5, the complete variable domain is NAGVMQNPRHLVRRRGQEARLRCSPMKGHSHVYWYRQLPEEGLKFMVYLQKENIIDESGMPKERFSAEFPKEGPSILRIQQVVRGDSAAYFCASSPWASGGEETQYFGPGTRLLVL.